These T cell receptor beta chains were read from a single sample in a study of post-analysis software for immune sequencing data. TCRdb independently ran MiXCR on the PCR reads; one entry per CDR3 protein. This table has 800,000 to 950,000 distinct CDR3 sequences, 53% appearing once. The sample taken for sequencing was blood. The origin of the receptors is a girl aged 10 to 17 with multiple sclerosis. Each CDR3 is given with its conserved first and last residue. Fields, in order: CDR3 protein, CDR3 DNA, J gene, V gene, clone size, D gene. A D gene is named only where the DNA matches it firmly. Expanded clones are given a class, and other clones once, few, many or no size at all.

CSARDRGQPYEQYF | TGCAGTGCTAGAGATAGGGGACAGCCCTACGAGCAGTACTTC | TRBJ2-7 | TRBV20-1 | - | TRBD1
CSVGQRLDNEQFF | TGCAGCGTTGGACAGCGGCTGGACAATGAGCAGTTCTTC | TRBJ2-1 | TRBV29-1 | - | -
CSIFGLVADTQYF | TGCAGCATCTTTGGGTTGGTTGCGGATACGCAGTATTTT | TRBJ2-3 | TRBV29-1 | - | -
CASSLMRSFNTGELFF | TGTGCCAGCAGCTTAATGCGTAGCTTTAACACCGGGGAGCTGTTTTTT | TRBJ2-2 | TRBV7-3 | - | -
CASSQRASGRGSDTQYF | TGTGCCAGCAGCCAAAGAGCTAGCGGGAGAGGTTCAGATACGCAGTATTTT | TRBJ2-3 | TRBV11-2 | - | TRBD2
CSATAKLVRRPNEQFF | TGCAGTGCCACCGCCAAACTAGTCAGGAGGCCCAATGAGCAGTTCTTC | TRBJ2-1 | TRBV20-1 | once | -
CASSYRRGYGTDTQYF | TGCGCCAGCAGCTACCGGAGGGGGTACGGCACAGATACGCAGTATTTT | TRBJ2-3 | TRBV5-1 | - | -
CSARATTGGISPLHF | TGCAGTGCTAGAGCTACGACAGGGGGAATATCACCCCTCCACTTT | TRBJ1-6 | TRBV20-1 | - | TRBD1
CASSLDLPYGYTF | TGCGCCAGCAGCTTGGACCTACCTTATGGCTACACCTTC | TRBJ1-2 | TRBV5-1 | once | -
CARGYNEQFF | TGTGCCAGGGGGTACAATGAGCAGTTCTTC | TRBJ2-1 | TRBV2 | - | -
CASSWGTATNEKLFF | TGTGCCAGCAGCTGGGGGACTGCAACTAATGAAAAACTGTTTTTT | TRBJ1-4 | TRBV7-9 | - | -
CASRVGQVYNEQFF | TGTGCCAGCAGGGTCGGACAGGTTTACAATGAGCAGTTCTTC | TRBJ2-1 | TRBV12-3/TRBV12-4 | - | TRBD1
CASTQGPPYEQYF | TGTGCCAGCACCCAGGGGCCACCCTACGAGCAGTACTTC | TRBJ2-7 | TRBV28 | - | -
CASSFTTDTQYF | TGTGCCAGCAGTTTTACCACAGATACGCAGTATTTT | TRBJ2-3 | TRBV5-1 | few | -